The 23 T cell receptor beta chains below all came from one sample that was sequenced in a study of blood T cell repertoires in COVID-19. The method was immunoSEQ multiplex PCR; TCRdb's version includes in-frame clones alone and lacks a portion of them. The data contain about 210,000 clones, approximately 78% of them seen just once; the ten biggest clones take up 5.2%. Sequences were obtained from peripheral blood. The receptors derive from a woman aged 70 to 79 with COVID-19, enrolled during active disease.

This clone is a singleton in its sample. The J gene is TRBJ2-2, the V gene TRBV25-1, with 10 nucleotides matching TRBD1. The V segment lost 4 bases and the J segment 5 bases; nucleotides outside the gene matches: 4. Germline V CDR1 and CDR2: MGHDK, SYGVNS. This CDR3 spans 15 amino acids. CDR3 in amino acids: CASSGTGGGTGELFF. CDR3 coding DNA: TGTGCCAGCAGTGGGACAGGGGGTGGGACCGGGGAGCTGTTTTTT. Supplemented by reference TRBV25-1 and TRBJ2-2, the full variable domain reads EADIYQTPRYLVIGTGKKITLECSQTMGHDKMYWYQQDPGMELHLIHYSYGVNSTEKGDLSSESTVSRIRTEHFPLTLESARPSHTSQYLCASSGTGGGTGELFFGEGSRLTVL.

The chain links TRBV6-5 to TRBJ1-1; D may be TRBD1 (6 bases). The CDR3 loop spans 13 amino acids. Germline assignment: CDR1 MNHEY and CDR2 SVGAGI. V dropped 5 bases and J dropped 7 bases, with 14 bases sitting between them. The CDR3 sequence: CASSPQGGFEAFF. The CDR3 nucleotides read TGTGCCAGCAGTCCCCAAGGGGGTTTTGAAGCTTTCTTT.

V and J are TRBV12-5 and TRBJ2-7; D perhaps matches TRBD1 (5 bases). The CDR3 sequence is 13 residues long. From germline, CDR1 is LGHNT and CDR2 FRNRAP. The V gene lost 6 bases and the J gene lost 5 bases, with 14 bases spanning the gap. The DNA for the CDR3 is TGTGCTAGTGGCCAAAGGGGTTTCGACGAGCAGTACTTC. It encodes CASGQRGFDEQYF.

This clone was recorded many times. The chain combines TRBV7-2 with TRBJ1-2; D is unclear. Germline V lookup: CDR1 SGHTA, CDR2 FQGNSA. The CDR3 consists of 17 residues. The V end lost 6 bases, the J end lost 0 bases, and 20 bases lay between the germline ends. CDR3 sequence: CASRGVSSLLTNYGYTF. The DNA for the CDR3 is TGTGCCAGCAGGGGAGTGTCTAGCCTCCTAACTAACTATGGCTACACCTTC.

The V gene is TRBV6-5, the J gene TRBJ2-7, with 7 bases matching TRBD2. Per the germline V gene, CDR1 is MNHEY and CDR2 is SVGAGI. This CDR3 has 13 residues. Trimming cost V 10 bases and J 1 base; bases outside gene matches: 7. This CDR3 reads CATRLAGSYEQYF. The CDR3 region has the DNA TGTGCCACTCGACTAGCCGGGTCCTACGAGCAGTACTTC.

This sequence joins TRBV7-2 and TRBJ1-2; no reliable D call. The CDR3 is 13 residues long. Germline loops: CDR1 SGHTA, CDR2 FQGNSA. The V end lost 5 bases, the J end lost 4 bases, and 11 bases lay between the germline ends. The CDR3 DNA is TGTGCCAGCAGCGGGAGGGAGAGCTATGGCTACACCTTC. It specifies CASSGRESYGYTF. Based on the CDR3 plus reference TRBV7-2 and TRBJ1-2, the full variable domain is GAGVSQSPSNKVTEKGKDVELRCDPISGHTALYWYRQSLGQGLEFLIYFQGNSAPDKSGLPSDRFSAERTGGSVSTLTIQRTQQEDSAVYLCASSGRESYGYTFGSGTRLTVV.

The V and J genes are TRBV4-1 and TRBJ2-3, with 13 bases aligning to TRBD2. Per germline, CDR1 MGHRA and CDR2 YSYEKL. The junction had 6 bases not matched to a gene; V was cut back by 5 bases and J by 4 bases. CDR3 length: 16 amino acids. CDR3 in DNA: TGCGCCAGCAGCTTACGGACTAGCGGGAGCCCAGATACGCAGTATTTT. Protein product: CASSLRTSGSPDTQYF.

The V call is TRBV11-2, the J call TRBJ2-1, with a possible D match to TRBD1 (7 bases). The CDR3 contains 15 residues. V was clipped by 0 bases and J by 13 bases, with 19 bases between them. Germline V lookup: CDR1 SGHAT, CDR2 FQNNGV. The CDR3 loop reads CASSLEAGGLNGQFF. DNA for the CDR3: TGTGCCAGCAGCTTAGAGGCAGGGGGACTCAATGGACAGTTCTTC. Full variable domain (rest looked up from reference TRBV11-2 and TRBJ2-1): EAGVAQSPRYKIIEKRQSVAFWCNPISGHATLYWYQQILGQGPKLLIQFQNNGVVDDSQLPKDRFSAERLKGVDSTLKIQPAKLEDSAVYLCASSLEAGGLNGQFFGPGTRLTVL.

V usage is TRBV6-1 and J usage is TRBJ1-3, with D possibly TRBD1 on 5 matching bases. The germline gives CDR1 MNHNS, CDR2 SASEGT. V was shortened by 2 bases and J by 2 bases, with 10 bases between the two germline ends. There are 15 residues in the CDR3. In DNA, the CDR3 is TGTGCCAGCAGTGAAATTTCCAGGGCTGGAAACACCATATATTTT. Amino acid sequence: CASSEISRAGNTIYF.

This chain joins TRBV11-2 and TRBJ2-5, with 7 nucleotides matching TRBD2. Per the germline V gene, CDR1 is SGHAT and CDR2 is FQNNGV. Trimming removed 2 bases from V and 5 bases from J; junction bases left unmatched: 5. The CDR3 sequence is 14 residues long. CDR3 sequence reads: CASSLRTSLETQYF. In DNA form, the CDR3 reads TGTGCCAGCAGCTTAAGGACTAGTTTGGAGACCCAGTACTTC. The full variable domain, its missing parts supplied by reference TRBV11-2 and TRBJ2-5, is EAGVAQSPRYKIIEKRQSVAFWCNPISGHATLYWYQQILGQGPKLLIQFQNNGVVDDSQLPKDRFSAERLKGVDSTLKIQPAKLEDSAVYLCASSLRTSLETQYFGPGTRLLVL.

CDR3 coding DNA: TGCGCCAGCGGCCCAACAGGGGGACCGAATGAAAAACTGTTTTTT. Protein sequence: CASGPTGGPNEKLFF. The gene calls are TRBV5-1 and TRBJ1-4; 8 positions agree with TRBD1. The CDR3 is 15 amino acids. The germline V gene has CDR1 SGHRS and CDR2 YFSETQ. The J segment lost 5 bases and the V segment lost 7 bases, leaving 10 bases of the junction unmatched.

The chain recombines TRBV28 with TRBJ2-1, with 7 bases that match TRBD2. Germline assignment: CDR1 MDHEN and CDR2 SYDVKM. CDR3 length: 14 residues. V lost 3 bases, J lost 7 bases, and 6 bases stayed unmatched. In nucleotides, the CDR3 is TGTGCCAGCAGTTTGGCGGGAGTCTTGAATGAGCAGTTCTTC. This translates into CASSLAGVLNEQFF.

J is TRBJ2-5 and V is TRBV28, with TRBD2 identical over 7 bases. CDR3 length: 15 amino acids. CDR1 MDHEN and CDR2 SYDVKM come from the germline V gene. V trimming: 6 bases; J trimming: 2 bases; junction bases outside the gene matches: 9. The CDR3 DNA is TGTGCCAGCAGCCCTTCGGGGGGTTTACAAGAGACCCAGTACTTC. As protein: CASSPSGGLQETQYF.

This CDR3 reads CASSDNRHLTSTDTQYF. CDR3 in DNA: TGTGCCAGCAGTGATAACAGACACCTAACTAGCACAGATACGCAGTATTTT. This chain joins TRBV6-4 and TRBJ2-3; D gene uncertain. V lost 3 bases, J lost 0 bases, and 16 bases lay in between. The CDR3 loop spans 17 amino acids. The germline V gene encodes CDR1 MRHNA and CDR2 SNTAGT.

This chain uses TRBV11-2 with TRBJ2-2, with TRBD2 matching over 10 bases. The CDR3 length is 15 residues. Germline CDR1 and CDR2: SGHAT and FQNNGV. V was clipped by 5 bases and J by 7 bases; unmatched bases: 7. CDR3 in DNA: TGTGCCAGCAGCCCCCAACTAGCGGGAAACGGGGAGCTGTTTTTT. This codes for CASSPQLAGNGELFF.

The chain has TRBV24-1 and TRBJ2-1; 9 bases match TRBD2. Trimming took 5 bases from V and 9 from J; bases not matched to a gene: 13. Germline CDR1 reads KGHDR; CDR2 reads SFDVKD. There are 16 residues in the CDR3. CDR3 region: CATSAPSSGEYSEQFF. CDR3 nucleotide sequence: TGTGCCACCAGTGCCCCGTCTAGCGGGGAGTACTCTGAGCAGTTCTTC.

V and J are TRBV19 and TRBJ2-5; TRBD2 matches at 7 bases. This CDR3 region has 15 residues. Trimming took 3 bases from V and 1 from J; bases not matched to a gene: 5. CDR1 is LNHDA, CDR2 SQIVND, per germline (reference sequence). The CDR3 sequence: CASSIGGRAQETQYF. The CDR3 DNA reads as TGTGCCAGTAGTATTGGTGGGAGGGCCCAAGAGACCCAGTACTTC.

This chain connects TRBV3-1 (or the pseudogene TRBV3-2) to TRBJ1-1, with 8 positions matching TRBD1. CDR1 and CDR2 (germline): LGHDT, YNNKEL (reference sequence). The CDR3 length is 14 residues. J lost 8 bases, V lost 3 bases, and 8 bases had no gene match. Here the CDR3 reads CASSHSRGQAEAFF. DNA of the CDR3: TGTGCCAGCAGCCACAGCAGGGGGCAGGCCGAAGCTTTCTTT.

This chain uses TRBV19 with TRBJ1-2; D gene ambiguous. There are 15 residues in the CDR3. Looked up from germline, CDR1 is LNHDA and CDR2 is SQIVND (reference sequence). V was cut by 5 bases and J by 1 base, with 14 bases left in between. As DNA, the CDR3 is TGTGCCAGTAGTGACTTGGCCGCTCGTAACTATGGCTACACCTTC. Encoded protein: CASSDLAARNYGYTF.

V usage is TRBV5-1 and J usage is TRBJ1-2, with 7 bases identical to TRBD1. The CDR3 has 14 residues. The V and J ends lost 0 bases and 4 bases, in that order; junction bases with no gene match: 3. Germline CDR1 reads SGHRS; CDR2 reads YFSETQ. DNA of the CDR3: TGCGCCAGCAGCTTGGAAGGGGGCTCCTATGGCTACACCTTC. Protein sequence: CASSLEGGSYGYTF.

This sequence joins TRBV28 and TRBJ2-7; maybe TRBD1 (6 bases). The V and J ends lost 7 bases and 3 bases respectively, with 16 bases between them. The CDR3 covers 14 residues. Germline loops: CDR1 MDHEN, CDR2 SYDVKM. CDR3: CASNSWQGSYEQYF. In DNA, the CDR3 is TGTGCCAGCAATTCCTGGCAGGGGAGCTACGAGCAGTACTTC.

In nucleotides, the CDR3 is TGTGCCAGCAGCTTACGGACGGGAGGGCCCTACAATGAGCAGTTCTTC. Amino acid sequence: CASSLRTGGPYNEQFF. The J gene is TRBJ2-1, the V gene TRBV7-3; 8 bases fit TRBD2. The V and J ends lost 2 bases and 2 bases, in that order; junction bases with no gene match: 5. This CDR3 is built from 16 residues. From germline, CDR1 is SGHTA and CDR2 FQGTGA.

The chain employs TRBV5-1 and TRBJ2-2; D is possibly TRBD1 (5 bases). The CDR3 extends over 13 amino acids. Germline V gene sequence: CDR1 SGHRS, CDR2 YFSETQ. Trimming shortened V by 6 bases and J by 4 bases, and 10 bases separated the two germline ends. The CDR3 region is CASTYDSTGELFF. The DNA for the CDR3 is TGCGCCAGCACCTACGACAGCACCGGGGAGCTGTTTTTT.